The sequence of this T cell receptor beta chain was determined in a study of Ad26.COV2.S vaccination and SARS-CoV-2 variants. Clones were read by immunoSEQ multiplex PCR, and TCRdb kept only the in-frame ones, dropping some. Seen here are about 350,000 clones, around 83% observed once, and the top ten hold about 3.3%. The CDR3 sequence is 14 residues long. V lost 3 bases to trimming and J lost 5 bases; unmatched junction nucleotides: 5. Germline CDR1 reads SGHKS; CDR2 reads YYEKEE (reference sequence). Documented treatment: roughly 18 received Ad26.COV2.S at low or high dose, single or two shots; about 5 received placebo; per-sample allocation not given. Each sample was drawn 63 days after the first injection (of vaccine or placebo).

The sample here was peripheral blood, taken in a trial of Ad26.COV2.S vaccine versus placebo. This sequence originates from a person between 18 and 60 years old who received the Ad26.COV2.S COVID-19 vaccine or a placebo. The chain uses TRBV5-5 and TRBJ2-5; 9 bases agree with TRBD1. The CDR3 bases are TGTGCCAGCAGCTGGGGACAGGGTTGGGAGACCCAGTACTTC. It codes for CASSWGQGWETQYF.